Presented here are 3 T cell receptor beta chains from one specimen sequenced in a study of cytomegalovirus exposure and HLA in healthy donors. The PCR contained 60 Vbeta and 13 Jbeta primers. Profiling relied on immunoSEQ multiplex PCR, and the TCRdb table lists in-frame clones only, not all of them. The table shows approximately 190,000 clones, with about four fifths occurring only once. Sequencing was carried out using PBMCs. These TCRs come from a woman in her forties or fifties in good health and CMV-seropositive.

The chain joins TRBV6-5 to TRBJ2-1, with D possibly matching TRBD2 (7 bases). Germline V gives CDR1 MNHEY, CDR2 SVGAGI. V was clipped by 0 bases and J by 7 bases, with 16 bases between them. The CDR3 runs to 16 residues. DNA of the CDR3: TGTGCCAGCAGTTACTCCGAGGGGGGGGCTGTGAATGAGCAGTTCTTC. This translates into CASSYSEGGAVNEQFF.

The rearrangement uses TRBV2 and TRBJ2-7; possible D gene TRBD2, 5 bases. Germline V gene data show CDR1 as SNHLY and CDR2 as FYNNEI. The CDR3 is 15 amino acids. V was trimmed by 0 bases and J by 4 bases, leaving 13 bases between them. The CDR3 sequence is CASSEARGAPYEQYF. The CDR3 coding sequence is TGTGCCAGCAGTGAAGCCCGGGGAGCACCGTACGAGCAGTACTTC.

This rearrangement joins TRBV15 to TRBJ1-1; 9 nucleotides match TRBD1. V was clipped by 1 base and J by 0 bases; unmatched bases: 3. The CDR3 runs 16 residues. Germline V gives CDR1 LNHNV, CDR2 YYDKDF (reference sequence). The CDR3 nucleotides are TGTGCCACCAGCAGAGCGGGGACAGGGTTGAACACTGAAGCTTTCTTT. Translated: CATSRAGTGLNTEAFF.